The clone carrying this T cell receptor beta chain occurred once. The record originates from a study of cytomegalovirus exposure and HLA in healthy donors. The primer mix had 60 Vbeta and 13 Jbeta primers. The data were produced by immunoSEQ multiplex PCR, yet TCRdb's version contains in-frame clones alone and is incomplete. This sample has roughly 220,000 clones, with more than 80% found just once. The receptor was derived from a man aged 25 to 40 in good health and CMV-seronegative. Sequenced material: PBMCs.

CDR3 nucleotides: TGTGCCAGCAGCCATACCGACAGGGAAGTGCGTGGCTACACCTTC. Translated: CASSHTDREVRGYTF. The chain couples TRBV7-9 to TRBJ1-2; 7 positions match TRBD1. The V gene end was trimmed by 5 bases and the J gene end by 7 bases; junction bases not matched to a gene: 13. The germline V gene encodes CDR1 SEHNR and CDR2 FQNEAQ (reference sequence). The CDR3 loop spans 15 amino acids.